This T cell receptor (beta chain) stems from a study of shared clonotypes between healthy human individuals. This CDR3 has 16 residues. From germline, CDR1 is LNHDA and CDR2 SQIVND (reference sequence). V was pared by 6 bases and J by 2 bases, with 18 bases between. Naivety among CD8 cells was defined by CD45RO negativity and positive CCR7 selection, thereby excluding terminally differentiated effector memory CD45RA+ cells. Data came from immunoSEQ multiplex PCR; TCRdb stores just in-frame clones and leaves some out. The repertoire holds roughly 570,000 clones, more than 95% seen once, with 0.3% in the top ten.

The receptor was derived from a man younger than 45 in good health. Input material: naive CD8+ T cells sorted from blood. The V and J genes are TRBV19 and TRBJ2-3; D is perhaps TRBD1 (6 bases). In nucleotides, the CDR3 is TGTGCCAGTAGCAGTGGAAACAGGGATCCCACAGATACGCAGTATTTT. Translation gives CASSSGNRDPTDTQYF.